Below are 8 T cell receptor beta chains sequenced from a single sample in a study of CD8 T cells in ankylosing spondylitis. No antigens are known for them. Study-wide points: Ankylosing spondylitis blood appeared to be characterized by a TCR beta motif of several highly homologous variants.

MiXCR was run by TCRdb on the 5' RACE reads, yielding one entry per CDR3 protein. Of fewer than 750,000 distinct CDR3 sequences in the sample, 15% to 20% were seen once. The material sequenced was blood, either unsorted or a sorted T cell fraction (not recorded which). The receptors here all came from a male donor with ankylosing spondylitis.

The chain employs TRBV11-2 and TRBJ2-3; TRBD1 is a possible D gene (6 bases). The germline V and J ends were trimmed by 3 bases and 7 bases, with 26 bases remaining between them. The CDR3 loop spans 18 amino acids. Germline lookup yields CDR1 SGHAT and CDR2 FQNNGV. CDR3 DNA sequence: TGTGCCAGCAGCTTTAAATCCTGGGGGCCCGGCTTGGTGAATACGCAGTATTTT. Translated, it gives CASSFKSWGPGLVNTQYF.

The chain employs TRBV3-1 and TRBJ2-7; the D gene is possibly TRBD2 (6 bases). The ends were cut back, 1 base at V and 7 bases at J, with 14 bases in the middle. The CDR3 loop spans 14 amino acids. CDR1 and CDR2 from the germline V gene are LGHDT and YNNKEL (reference sequence). The CDR3 DNA sequence: TGTGCCAGCAGCCAAGGTGGGCCGAGCGGGGAGCAGTACTTC. This encodes CASSQGGPSGEQYF.

This chain joins TRBV20-1 and TRBJ1-5; D ambiguous. Trimming took off 3 bases at V and 0 bases at J, with 9 bases between the two ends. Germline V gene lookup returns CDR1 DFQATT and CDR2 SNEGSKA (reference sequence). CDR3 length: 14 amino acids. CDR3 protein: CSASSEYSNQPQHF. The CDR3 nucleotides read TGCAGTGCTAGTTCAGAGTATAGCAATCAGCCCCAGCATTTT.

This chain uses TRBV9 with TRBJ2-7; D may correspond to TRBD1 or TRBD2 (5 bases each). The CDR3 extends over 14 amino acids. Germline V gene data show CDR1 as SGDLS and CDR2 as YYNGEE. V was pared by 4 bases and J by 4 bases, with 15 bases between. CDR3 loop: CASSPGPFGYEQYF. CDR3 sequence (DNA): TGTGCCAGCAGCCCGGGGCCCTTCGGGTACGAGCAGTACTTC.

V usage is TRBV4-1 and J usage is TRBJ2-5, with 11 bases fitting TRBD2. Looked up from germline, CDR1 is MGHRA and CDR2 is YSYEKL. This CDR3 is built from 18 residues. Trimming took 1 base from V and 2 from J; bases not matched to a gene: 9. CDR3 amino acids: CASSQASRGTSGQETQYF. The CDR3 nucleotides are TGCGCCAGCAGCCAAGCAAGTCGTGGGACTAGCGGACAAGAGACCCAGTACTTC.

This clonotype has ten or more counts. The V and J genes are TRBV6-1 and TRBJ1-1; 9 positions agree with TRBD1. With 10 bases clipped from V and 4 bases from J, the junction kept 7 bases outside the gene matches. Per germline, CDR1 MNHNS and CDR2 SASEGT. The CDR3 has 13 residues. The CDR3 reads CAIWTGVGTEAFF. The CDR3 region has the DNA TGTGCCATTTGGACAGGGGTGGGCACTGAAGCTTTCTTT.

The chain combines TRBV3-1 with TRBJ1-2, with D uncertain. Germline CDR1 LGHDT, CDR2 YNNKEL (reference sequence). CDR3 length: 15 amino acids. Trimming pared 1 base from V and 7 bases from J, leaving 16 bases between. This CDR3 is CASSQGKSRTLGYTF. The CDR3, as DNA: TGTGCCAGCAGCCAAGGTAAGAGCAGGACGCTTGGCTACACCTTC.

This clonotype was seen at least ten times. CDR3 DNA: TGCAGCGTTAGGGGGGTGATGAACACTGAAGCTTTCTTT. The encoded protein is CSVRGVMNTEAFF. The chain couples TRBV29-1 to TRBJ1-1; D is perhaps TRBD1 (6 bases). The V and J ends lost 5 bases and 0 bases respectively, with 10 bases between them. This CDR3 spans 13 amino acids. Germline lookup yields CDR1 SQVTM and CDR2 ANQGSEA.